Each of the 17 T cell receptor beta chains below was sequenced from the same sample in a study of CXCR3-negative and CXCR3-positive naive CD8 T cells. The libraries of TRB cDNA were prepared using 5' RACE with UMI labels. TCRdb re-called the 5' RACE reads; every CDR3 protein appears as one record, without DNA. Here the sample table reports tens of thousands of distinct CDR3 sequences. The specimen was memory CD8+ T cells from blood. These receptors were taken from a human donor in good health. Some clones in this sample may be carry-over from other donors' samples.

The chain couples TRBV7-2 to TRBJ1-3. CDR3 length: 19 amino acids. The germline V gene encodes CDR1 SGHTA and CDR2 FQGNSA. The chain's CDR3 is CASSWPPEGPLSLGNTIYF.

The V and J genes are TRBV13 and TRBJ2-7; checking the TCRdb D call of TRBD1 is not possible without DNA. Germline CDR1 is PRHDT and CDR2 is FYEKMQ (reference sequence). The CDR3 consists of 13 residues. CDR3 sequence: CASSFSGGYEQYF.

The CDR3 sequence: CSVRDTFGYTF. This rearrangement joins TRBV29-1 to TRBJ1-2; TCRdb returns TRBD1, unconfirmable since there is no DNA. The CDR3 is 11 amino acids. Germline V gene lookup returns CDR1 SQVTM and CDR2 ANQGSEA.

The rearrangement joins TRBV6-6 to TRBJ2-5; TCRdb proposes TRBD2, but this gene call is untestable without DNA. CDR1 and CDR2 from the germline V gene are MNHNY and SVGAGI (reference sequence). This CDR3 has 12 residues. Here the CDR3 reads CASSSGGWTQYF.

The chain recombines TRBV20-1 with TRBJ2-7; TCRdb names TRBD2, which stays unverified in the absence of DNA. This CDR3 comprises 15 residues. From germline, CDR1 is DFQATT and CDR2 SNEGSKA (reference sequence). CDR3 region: CSAQERLAGTYEQYF.

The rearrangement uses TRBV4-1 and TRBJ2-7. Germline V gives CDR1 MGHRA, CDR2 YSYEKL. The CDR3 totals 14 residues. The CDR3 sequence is CASSQDNSAYEQYF.

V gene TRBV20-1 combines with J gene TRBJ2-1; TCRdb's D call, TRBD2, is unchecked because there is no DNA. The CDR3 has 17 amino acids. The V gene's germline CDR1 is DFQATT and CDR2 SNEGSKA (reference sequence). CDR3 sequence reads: CSARISRDLWSTNEQFF.

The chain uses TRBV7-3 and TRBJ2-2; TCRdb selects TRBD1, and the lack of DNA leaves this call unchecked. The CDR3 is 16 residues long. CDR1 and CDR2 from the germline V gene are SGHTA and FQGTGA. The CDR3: CASSYGGTPTAGELFF.

CDR3 in amino acids: CASSYSKGLEQYF. This rearrangement joins TRBV6-5 to TRBJ2-7; TCRdb gives TRBD1 as the D gene, but with no DNA this cannot be confirmed. CDR3 length: 13 residues. Germline-derived CDR1 and CDR2 are MNHEY and SVGAGI.

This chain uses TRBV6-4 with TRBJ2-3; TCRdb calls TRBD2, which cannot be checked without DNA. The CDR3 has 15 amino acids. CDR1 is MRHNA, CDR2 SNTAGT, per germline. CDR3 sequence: CASSESGAGGDKQHF.

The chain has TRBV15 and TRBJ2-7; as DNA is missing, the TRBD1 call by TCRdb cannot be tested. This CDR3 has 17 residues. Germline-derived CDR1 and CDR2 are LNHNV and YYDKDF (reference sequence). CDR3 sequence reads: CATSRDEVAGLSYEQYF.

The CDR3 here is CSVEERGRIGETQYF. The rearrangement uses TRBV29-1 and TRBJ2-5; TCRdb returns TRBD2, unconfirmable since there is no DNA. The germline V gene has CDR1 SQVTM and CDR2 ANQGSEA. There are 15 residues in the CDR3.

CDR3 region: CSAREDWAGEQYF. J is TRBJ2-7 and V is TRBV20-1; lacking DNA, the TRBD1 call made by TCRdb goes unchecked. The CDR3 has 13 residues. Germline values: CDR1 DFQATT, CDR2 SNEGSKA (reference sequence).

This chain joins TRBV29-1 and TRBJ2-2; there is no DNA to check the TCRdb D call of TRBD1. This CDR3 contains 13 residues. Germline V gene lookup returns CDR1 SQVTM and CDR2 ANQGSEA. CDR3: CSAPVGGTGELFF.

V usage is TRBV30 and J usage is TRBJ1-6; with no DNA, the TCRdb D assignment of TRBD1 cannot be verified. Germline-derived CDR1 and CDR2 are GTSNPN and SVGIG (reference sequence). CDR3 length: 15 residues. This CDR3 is CAWSVQGQGSSPLHF.

Here the CDR3 reads CASTQGASGANVLTF. This chain joins TRBV5-1 and TRBJ2-6; the D call of TRBD1 rests on TCRdb alone, since no DNA is present to check it. The CDR3 has 15 amino acids. The V gene's germline CDR1 is SGHRS and CDR2 YFSETQ.

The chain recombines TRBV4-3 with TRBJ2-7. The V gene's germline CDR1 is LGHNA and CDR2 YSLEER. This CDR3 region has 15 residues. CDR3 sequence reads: CASSQGDSRAYEQYF.